These 17 T cell receptor beta chains originate from one sample sequenced in a study of CD8+ T cells in alopecia areata. Sequencing used cDNA as its template, made by extracting RNA and reverse transcribing it. Profiling relied on immunoSEQ multiplex PCR, and the TCRdb table lists in-frame clones only, not all of them. The sample includes about 97,000 clones, 35% to 45% seen only once; the top ten take about 1.5%. Source material: CD4+ T cells sorted from blood. The receptors were gathered from a human donor with alopecia areata.

The table lists this clone with a count of one. The rearrangement uses TRBV30 and TRBJ1-4; D is unresolved. The CDR3 extends over 14 amino acids. Trimming removed 3 bases from V and 0 bases from J, with 8 bases in between. Per the germline V gene, CDR1 is GTSNPN and CDR2 is SVGIG (reference sequence). CDR3: CAWRQRATNEKLFF. CDR3 DNA sequence: TGTGCCTGGAGGCAGAGAGCAACTAATGAAAAACTGTTTTTT.

This sequence joins TRBV12-5 and TRBJ2-1, with 7 bases lining up with TRBD2. CDR3 length: 13 residues. Germline trimming cut 6 bases from V and 3 bases from J; bases unmatched to any gene: 2. CDR1 and CDR2 (germline): LGHNT, FRNRAP. Here the CDR3 reads CASGGDYYNEQFF. The CDR3 DNA reads TGTGCTAGTGGGGGGGACTACTACAATGAGCAGTTCTTC.

With regard to this clone: The conserved final phenylalanine or tryptophan is absent from the CDR3, which likely points to a read error. This chain joins TRBV29-1 and TRBJ1-3, with D hard to call. The CDR3 is 13 amino acids. The germline gives CDR1 SQVTM, CDR2 ANQGSEA. V lost 3 bases and J 0 bases, leaving 6 bases between the germline ends. CDR3 nucleotides: TGCAGCGTTGACGACTCCTCTGGAAACACCATATATCTT. Translated: CSVDDSSGNTIYL.

The gene calls are TRBV6-5 and TRBJ2-3; D may correspond to TRBD1 or TRBD2 (5 bases each). The CDR3 sequence is 14 residues long. Germline values: CDR1 MNHEY, CDR2 SVGAGI. Trimming stripped 6 bases from V and 1 base from J, with 11 bases between. CDR3 bases: TGTGCCAGCAGGGGGACCGCTCGCACAGATACGCAGTATTTT. Its protein is CASRGTARTDTQYF.

The chain has TRBV9 and TRBJ2-7; D is ambiguous. The CDR3 consists of 15 residues. Deletions cut 0 bases from V and 2 bases from J, with 12 bases between. Germline V gene data show CDR1 as SGDLS and CDR2 as YYNGEE. The CDR3 DNA sequence: TGTGCCAGCAGCGTAGAAGGGTCTACAGCCTACGAGCAGTACTTC. It specifies CASSVEGSTAYEQYF.

The V call is TRBV15, the J call TRBJ1-6, with D possibly matching TRBD1 (6 bases). CDR3 length equals 15 residues. With 4 bases removed from V and 10 bases from J, the gap between germline ends came to 17 bases. The germline gives CDR1 LNHNV, CDR2 YYDKDF (reference sequence). CDR3 residues: CATSTTGTGRSPLHF. CDR3 DNA sequence: TGTGCCACCAGCACGACCGGAACAGGGAGATCACCCCTCCACTTT.

This clone was found a few times. The chain combines TRBV25-1 with TRBJ1-2; D gene uncertain. With 9 bases removed from V and 8 bases from J, the gap between germline ends came to 25 bases. CDR1 and CDR2 from the germline V gene are MGHDK and SYGVNS. The CDR3 is made up of 15 amino acids. Here the CDR3 DNA reads TGTGCCAGTCAATCTACTCAAGGTTCCACGTGGGGCTACACCTTC. Translation: CASQSTQGSTWGYTF.

The table lists this clone with a few counts. The CDR3 loop reads CASSRPGVRSPGELFF. The CDR3 DNA reads TGTGCCAGCAGCCGACCCGGGGTCAGGTCACCCGGGGAGCTGTTTTTT. The V and J genes are TRBV7-2 and TRBJ2-2; D perhaps matches TRBD2 (5 bases). Germline V gene data show CDR1 as SGHTA and CDR2 as FQGNSA. The CDR3 sequence is 16 residues long. The germline V and J ends were trimmed by 5 bases and 6 bases, with 19 bases remaining between them.

This chain uses TRBV30 with TRBJ1-5; D remains unclear. The CDR3 spans 14 residues. The V end lost 1 base, the J end lost 1 base, and 8 bases lay between the germline ends. Germline V gene data show CDR1 as GTSNPN and CDR2 as SVGIG (reference sequence). The CDR3 sequence is CAWSDGRSNQPQHF. CDR3 DNA: TGTGCCTGGAGTGATGGACGGAGCAATCAGCCCCAGCATTTT.

A few counts support this clone. The genes are TRBV7-2 and TRBJ2-6, with 7 bases fitting TRBD2. V was pared by 4 bases and J by 0 bases, with 6 bases of the junction left unmatched. This CDR3 contains 17 residues. The germline V gene has CDR1 SGHTA and CDR2 FQGNSA. The CDR3 DNA sequence: TGTGCCAGCAGCTCACGAGGGAGGGCCTCTGGGGCCAACGTCCTGACTTTC. Protein sequence: CASSSRGRASGANVLTF. The complete variable domain, with remaining parts taken from reference TRBV7-2 and TRBJ2-6, reads GAGVSQSPSNKVTEKGKDVELRCDPISGHTALYWYRQSLGQGLEFLIYFQGNSAPDKSGLPSDRFSAERTGGSVSTLTIQRTQQEDSAVYLCASSSRGRASGANVLTFGAGSRLTVL.

V usage is TRBV29-1 and J usage is TRBJ2-1, with TRBD1 identical over 7 bases. Trimming at V came to 0 bases and at J to 4 bases, leaving 9 bases not matched to a gene. CDR1 is SQVTM and CDR2 is ANQGSEA in the germline V gene. The CDR3 sequence is 16 residues long. DNA of the CDR3: TGCAGCGTTGAAGATGTTAGGGACAGACCTTACAATGAGCAGTTCTTC. This gives the protein CSVEDVRDRPYNEQFF.

This clone was seen a few times. The rearrangement uses TRBV19 and TRBJ1-2; TRBD1 agrees at 8 bases. Germline CDR1 LNHDA, CDR2 SQIVND (reference sequence). This CDR3 spans 14 amino acids. Trimming removed 4 bases from V and 1 base from J; junction bases left unmatched: 2. The CDR3 sequence is CASSTGGDNYGYTF. CDR3 nucleotide sequence: TGTGCCAGTAGTACAGGGGGCGATAACTATGGCTACACCTTC.

This clone was detected once. The chain recombines TRBV30 with TRBJ1-3; no clear D. The germline gives CDR1 GTSNPN, CDR2 SVGIG (reference sequence). The CDR3 is 12 amino acids. Trimming pared 0 bases from V and 4 bases from J, leaving 4 bases between. CDR3 sequence: CAWSVLGNTIYF. As DNA, the CDR3 is TGTGCCTGGAGTGTGCTGGGAAACACCATATATTTT.

The chain has TRBV18 and TRBJ2-7; 11 bases line up with TRBD2. CDR3 size: 16 residues. The germline gives CDR1 KGHSH, CDR2 LQKENI. V lost 5 bases, J lost 4 bases, and 10 bases stayed unmatched. CDR3 sequence: CASSSISGRAFYEQYF. Written as DNA, the CDR3 is TGTGCCAGCTCATCAATTAGCGGGAGGGCCTTTTACGAGCAGTACTTC.

The chain joins TRBV29-1 to TRBJ1-1, with 8 positions matching TRBD1. This CDR3 comprises 15 residues. Trimming at V came to 4 bases and at J to 4 bases, leaving 11 bases not matched to a gene. Germline V gene lookup returns CDR1 SQVTM and CDR2 ANQGSEA. The CDR3: CSVVHSGGASTEAFF. For the CDR3, the DNA is TGCAGCGTTGTTCACTCAGGGGGCGCTTCCACTGAAGCTTTCTTT. Together with reference TRBV29-1 and TRBJ1-1, the CDR3 gives the full variable domain: SAVISQKPSRDICQRGTSLTIQCQVDSQVTMMFWYRQQPGQSLTLIATANQGSEATYESGFVIDKFPISRPNLTFSTLTVSNMSPEDSSIYLCSVVHSGGASTEAFFGQGTRLTVV.

Only one count was recorded for this clone. This chain connects TRBV27 to TRBJ2-7, with D possibly being TRBD2 (6 bases). Germline values: CDR1 MNHEY, CDR2 SMNVEV (reference sequence). Deletions cut 5 bases from V and 4 bases from J, with 9 bases between. The CDR3 length is 12 residues. The CDR3 spells CASSLSGYEQYF. DNA of the CDR3: TGTGCCAGCAGTCTTAGCGGATACGAGCAGTACTTC.

This clone was recorded a few times. The chain recombines TRBV6-6 with TRBJ2-5, with 11 bases fitting TRBD2. V lost 5 bases, J lost 2 bases, and 4 bases stayed unmatched. Germline V gene sequence: CDR1 MNHNY, CDR2 SVGAGI (reference sequence). The CDR3 consists of 15 residues. The CDR3 is CASSGTSGAQETQYF. The CDR3 region has the DNA TGTGCCAGCAGTGGGACTAGCGGAGCACAAGAGACCCAGTACTTC.